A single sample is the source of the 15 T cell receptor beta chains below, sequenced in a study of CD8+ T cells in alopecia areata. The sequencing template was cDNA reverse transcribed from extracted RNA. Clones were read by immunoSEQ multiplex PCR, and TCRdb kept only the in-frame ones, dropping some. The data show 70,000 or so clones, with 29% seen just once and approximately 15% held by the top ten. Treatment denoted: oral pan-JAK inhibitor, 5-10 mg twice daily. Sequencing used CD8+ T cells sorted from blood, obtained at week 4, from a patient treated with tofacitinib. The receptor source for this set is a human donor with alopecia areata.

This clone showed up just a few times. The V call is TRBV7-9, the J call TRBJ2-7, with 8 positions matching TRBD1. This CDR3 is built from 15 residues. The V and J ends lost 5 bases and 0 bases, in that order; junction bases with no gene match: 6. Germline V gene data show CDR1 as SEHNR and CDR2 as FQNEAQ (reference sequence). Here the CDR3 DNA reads TGTGCCAGCAGCCCCCGACAGGGGAACTCCTACGAGCAGTACTTC. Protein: CASSPRQGNSYEQYF.

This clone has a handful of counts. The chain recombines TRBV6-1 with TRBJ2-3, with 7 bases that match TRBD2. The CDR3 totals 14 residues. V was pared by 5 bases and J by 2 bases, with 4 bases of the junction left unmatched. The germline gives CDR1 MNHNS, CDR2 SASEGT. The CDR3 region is CASSSGLNTDTQYF. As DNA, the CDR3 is TGTGCCAGCAGTTCGGGACTAAACACAGATACGCAGTATTTT.

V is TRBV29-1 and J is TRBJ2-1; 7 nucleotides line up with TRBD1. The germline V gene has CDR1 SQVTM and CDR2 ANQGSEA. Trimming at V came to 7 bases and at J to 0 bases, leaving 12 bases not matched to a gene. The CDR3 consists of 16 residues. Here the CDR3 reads CSARYEQGSSYNEQFF. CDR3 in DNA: TGCAGCGCCCGATACGAACAGGGGAGCTCCTACAATGAGCAGTTCTTC.

CDR3: CASSRDGNTQYF. CDR3 DNA sequence: TGTGCCAGCAGCCGCGACGGTAATACGCAGTATTTT. This chain connects TRBV7-7 to TRBJ2-3; D is undetermined. This CDR3 has 12 amino acids. The germline CDR1 and CDR2 sequences are SSHAT and FNYEAQ (reference sequence). V was pared by 5 bases and J by 7 bases, with 10 bases between.

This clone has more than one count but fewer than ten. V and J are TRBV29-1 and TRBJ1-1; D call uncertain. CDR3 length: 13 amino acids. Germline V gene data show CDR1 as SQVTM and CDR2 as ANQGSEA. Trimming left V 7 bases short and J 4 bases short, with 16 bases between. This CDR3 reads CSGAQTDLTEAFF. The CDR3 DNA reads TGCAGCGGGGCACAGACGGACCTCACTGAAGCTTTCTTT.

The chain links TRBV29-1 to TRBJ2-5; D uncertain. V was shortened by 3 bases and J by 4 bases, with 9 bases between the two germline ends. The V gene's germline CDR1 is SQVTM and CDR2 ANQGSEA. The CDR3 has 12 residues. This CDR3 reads CSVEGLAETQYF. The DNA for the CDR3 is TGCAGCGTTGAGGGCCTGGCAGAGACCCAGTACTTC.

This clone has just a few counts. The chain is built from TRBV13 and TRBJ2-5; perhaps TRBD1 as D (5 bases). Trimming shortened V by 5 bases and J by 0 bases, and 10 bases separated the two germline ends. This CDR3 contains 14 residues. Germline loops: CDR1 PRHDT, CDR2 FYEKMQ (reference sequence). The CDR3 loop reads CASSRTTDQETQYF. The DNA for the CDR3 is TGTGCCAGCAGCAGAACGACAGACCAAGAGACCCAGTACTTC.

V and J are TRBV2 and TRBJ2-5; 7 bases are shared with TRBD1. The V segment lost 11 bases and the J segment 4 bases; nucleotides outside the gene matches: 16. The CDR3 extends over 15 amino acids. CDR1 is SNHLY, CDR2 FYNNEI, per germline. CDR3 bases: TGTGCCGGCACAGGGGAAGGGGGCCAAGGAGAGACCCAGTACTTC. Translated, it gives CAGTGEGGQGETQYF.

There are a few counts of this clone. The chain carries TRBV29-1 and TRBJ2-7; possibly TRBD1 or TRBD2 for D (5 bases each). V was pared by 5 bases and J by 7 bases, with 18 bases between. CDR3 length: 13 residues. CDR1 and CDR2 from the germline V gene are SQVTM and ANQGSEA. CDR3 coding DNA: TGCAGCGTTTACGGGACCCATCCGGGGGAGCAGTACTTC. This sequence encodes CSVYGTHPGEQYF.

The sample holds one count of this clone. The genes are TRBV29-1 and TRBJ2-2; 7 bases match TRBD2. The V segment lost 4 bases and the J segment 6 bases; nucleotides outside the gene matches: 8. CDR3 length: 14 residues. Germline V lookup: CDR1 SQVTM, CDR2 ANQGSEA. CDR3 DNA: TGCAGCGTTGTACGCGGGAGTGGTTCCGGGGAGCTGTTTTTT. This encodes CSVVRGSGSGELFF.

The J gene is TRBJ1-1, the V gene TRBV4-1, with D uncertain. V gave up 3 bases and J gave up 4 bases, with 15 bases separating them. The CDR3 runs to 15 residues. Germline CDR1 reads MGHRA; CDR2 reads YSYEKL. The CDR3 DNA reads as TGCGCCAGCAGCCAGGACCCCGGGTGGTTCACTGAAGCTTTCTTT. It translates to CASSQDPGWFTEAFF.

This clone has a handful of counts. The CDR3, as DNA: TGTGCCAGCAGCTTAGGAGGAGGGTGGGGCAGGCACGATGAGCAGTTCTTC. Residues: CASSLGGGWGRHDEQFF. The chain has TRBV11-2 and TRBJ2-1; D possibly corresponds to TRBD2 (6 bases). This CDR3 region has 17 residues. V lost 1 base to trimming and J lost 8 bases, with 21 bases between them. Germline lookup yields CDR1 SGHAT and CDR2 FQNNGV.

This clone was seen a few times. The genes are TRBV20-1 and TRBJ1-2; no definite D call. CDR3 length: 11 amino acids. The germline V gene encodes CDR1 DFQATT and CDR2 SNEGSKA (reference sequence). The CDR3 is CTADVGPGYTF. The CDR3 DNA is TGCACCGCAGATGTTGGACCTGGCTACACCTTC.

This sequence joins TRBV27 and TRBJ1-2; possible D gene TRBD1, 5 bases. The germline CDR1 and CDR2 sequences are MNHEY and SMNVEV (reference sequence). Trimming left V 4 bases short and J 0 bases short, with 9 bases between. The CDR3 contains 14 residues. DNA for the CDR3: TGTGCCAGCAGTTCGACAGTCTCTAACTATGGCTACACCTTC. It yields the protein CASSSTVSNYGYTF.

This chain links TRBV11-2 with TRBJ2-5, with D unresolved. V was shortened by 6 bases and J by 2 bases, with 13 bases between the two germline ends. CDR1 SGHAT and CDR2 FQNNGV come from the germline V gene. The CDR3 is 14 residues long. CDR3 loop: CASRKAGAQETQYF. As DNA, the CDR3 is TGTGCCAGCAGGAAGGCAGGAGCACAAGAGACCCAGTACTTC.